What follows are 16 T cell receptor beta chains derived from one specimen sequenced in a study of blood T cells in healthy people across ages. Next came a second PCR, run for about 6 to 12 cycles, which used a sample-barcoded 5' primer along with a J-beta primer mix. TCRdb independently ran MiXCR on the 5' RACE reads; one entry per CDR3 protein. The sample contains about 970,000 distinct CDR3 sequences, roughly half of which appear only once. The sample comprised blood. Receptors were obtained from a woman aged 60-75 years in good health.

The chain carries TRBV28 and TRBJ1-4; 8 nucleotides line up with TRBD1. V dropped 4 bases and J dropped 8; count of bases not matched to a gene: 12. The CDR3 runs 16 residues. Looked up from germline, CDR1 is MDHEN and CDR2 is SYDVKM. The CDR3 DNA reads TGTGCCAGCAGTTCGTCAACAGGGGGAAGAATCGAAAAACTGTTTTTT. It codes for CASSSSTGGRIEKLFF.

V and J are TRBV9 and TRBJ1-6; D might be TRBD1 (5 bases). The CDR3 sequence is 15 residues long. CDR1 is SGDLS and CDR2 is YYNGEE in the germline V gene. Between the trimmed V and J ends, which lost 2 bases and 7 bases, there was a span of 13 bases. The CDR3 bases are TGTGCCAGCAGCGTCGGGGCGGGGATGAATTCACCCCTCCACTTT. This sequence encodes CASSVGAGMNSPLHF.

This clonotype was counted a few times. This rearrangement joins TRBV4-2 to TRBJ2-1; D might be TRBD2 (5 bases). Germline values: CDR1 LGHNA, CDR2 YNFKEQ. The germline V and J ends were trimmed by 1 base and 0 bases, with 7 bases remaining between them. The CDR3 has 15 residues. CDR3 residues: CASSQGRGSYNEQFF. The CDR3 DNA reads as TGTGCCAGCAGCCAAGGCCGGGGCTCCTACAATGAGCAGTTCTTC.

In this sample, this clonotype turned up a few times. This chain uses TRBV4-1 with TRBJ2-4; 8 nucleotides align to TRBD1. CDR1 and CDR2 from the germline V gene are MGHRA and YSYEKL. Trimming at V came to 1 base and at J to 8 bases, leaving 7 bases not matched to a gene. This CDR3 comprises 15 residues. The CDR3, as DNA: TGCGCCAGCAGCCAAGCCGGGACAGGTTTCGACATTCAGTACTTC. This gives the protein CASSQAGTGFDIQYF.

The V call is TRBV5-1, the J call TRBJ2-5, with D unclear. Germline V gives CDR1 SGHRS, CDR2 YFSETQ. This CDR3 contains 11 residues. Trimming cost V 6 bases and J 11 bases, with 14 bases left between them. The CDR3 is CASMGTNEQYF. The CDR3, as DNA: TGCGCCAGCATGGGAACAAATGAGCAGTACTTC.

V gene TRBV6-6 combines with J gene TRBJ1-4; possible D gene TRBD1, 6 bases. The CDR3 extends over 15 amino acids. Trimming cost V 4 bases and J 4 bases, with 13 bases left between them. CDR1 MNHNY and CDR2 SVGAGI come from the germline V gene (reference sequence). CDR3 in amino acids: CASSSGQNRNEKLFF. CDR3 in DNA: TGTGCCAGCAGTTCCGGACAGAACCGTAATGAAAAACTGTTTTTT.

The table lists this clonotype with a few counts. The chain recombines TRBV7-8 with TRBJ2-4; D might be TRBD1 or TRBD2, each matching 5 bases. The germline V gene encodes CDR1 SGHVS and CDR2 FQNEAQ. The CDR3 runs to 16 residues. The V end was cut by 2 bases, the J end by 8 bases, with 19 bases between. The CDR3 coding sequence is TGTGCCAGCAGCTTAACGAGAGGGGCCTTCGGGGACATTCAGTACTTC. Its translation: CASSLTRGAFGDIQYF.

The chain is built from TRBV12-3 or TRBV12-4 and TRBJ2-1; D uncertain. This CDR3 is built from 11 residues. V was cut by 5 bases and J by 7 bases, with 6 bases left in between. The CDR3 reads CASSAMNEQFF. Written as DNA, the CDR3 is TGTGCCAGCAGTGCTATGAATGAGCAGTTCTTC.

This chain links TRBV4-3 with TRBJ2-2; D is undetermined. Germline CDR1 reads LGHNA; CDR2 reads YSLEER. Trimming pared 3 bases from V and 6 bases from J, leaving 11 bases between. This CDR3 is built from 14 residues. CDR3: CASSHISRAGELFF. CDR3 DNA sequence: TGCGCCAGCAGCCACATATCTCGGGCCGGGGAGCTGTTTTTT.

This clonotype was observed a few times. The chain has TRBV15 and TRBJ1-6, with TRBD1 matching 8 bases. The CDR3 sequence is 16 residues long. After removal of 0 bases from V and 10 bases from J, the junction contained 8 bases not matched to a gene. Germline V gene sequence: CDR1 LNHNV, CDR2 YYDKDF (reference sequence). The CDR3 sequence: CATSRDLDRGRSPLHF. CDR3 DNA: TGTGCCACCAGCAGAGATCTAGACAGGGGACGATCACCCCTCCACTTT.

The CDR3 region has the DNA TGTGCCAGCAGCTTCTCCCCGGGAGGGAGCACAGATACGCAGTATTTT. It encodes CASSFSPGGSTDTQYF. The chain uses TRBV7-9 and TRBJ2-3, with 8 bases lining up with TRBD2. The CDR3 is made up of 16 amino acids. Per germline, CDR1 SEHNR and CDR2 FQNEAQ (reference sequence). With V trimmed by 3 bases and J by 0 bases, 5 bases remained unmatched.

There are many counts of this clonotype. V is TRBV20-1 and J is TRBJ1-1; tentative D call: TRBD1 (5 bases). With 5 bases removed from V and 6 bases from J, the gap between germline ends came to 13 bases. CDR3 length: 12 residues. Germline V lookup: CDR1 DFQATT, CDR2 SNEGSKA (reference sequence). CDR3 residues: CSAPQGGAEAFF. The CDR3 nucleotides are TGCAGTGCTCCCCAGGGAGGGGCTGAAGCTTTCTTT.

The chain links TRBV7-2 to TRBJ2-1, with a possible D match to TRBD2 (6 bases). Germline V gives CDR1 SGHTA, CDR2 FQGNSA. CDR3 size: 12 residues. The germline V and J ends were trimmed by 6 bases and 5 bases, with 8 bases remaining between them. CDR3 sequence: CASRGEDNEQFF. The CDR3 DNA sequence: TGTGCCAGCAGAGGGGAGGACAATGAGCAGTTCTTC.

This clonotype was seen a few times. The genes are TRBV5-1 and TRBJ1-2; D call uncertain. The ends were cut back, 7 bases at V and 9 bases at J, with 22 bases in the middle. The CDR3 consists of 14 residues. Germline V lookup: CDR1 SGHRS, CDR2 YFSETQ. Here the CDR3 DNA reads TGCGCCAGCTCCCCAACCAGTTCCCTGGGGAGCTACACCTTC. Its protein is CASSPTSSLGSYTF.

The chain recombines TRBV5-5 with TRBJ2-3, with D hard to call. Germline CDR1 and CDR2: SGHKS and YYEKEE (reference sequence). The V end lost 2 bases, the J end lost 8 bases, and 9 bases lay between the germline ends. The CDR3 is 12 amino acids. In DNA, the CDR3 is TGTGCCAGCAGCTTCTGGGTAGGTACGCAGTATTTT. Protein sequence: CASSFWVGTQYF.

This clonotype has just a few counts. The J gene is TRBJ2-3, the V gene TRBV7-2; 8 bases map to TRBD2. Unmatched junction bases numbered 9, after V lost 7 bases and J lost 6 bases. Per germline, CDR1 SGHTA and CDR2 FQGNSA. The CDR3 sequence is 14 residues long. Here the CDR3 reads CASNQPGLDDTQYF. CDR3 in DNA: TGTGCCAGCAACCAACCGGGACTAGATGATACGCAGTATTTT. The full variable domain, its missing parts supplied by reference TRBV7-2 and TRBJ2-3, is GAGVSQSPSNKVTEKGKDVELRCDPISGHTALYWYRQSLGQGLEFLIYFQGNSAPDKSGLPSDRFSAERTGGSVSTLTIQRTQQEDSAVYLCASNQPGLDDTQYFGPGTRLTVL.